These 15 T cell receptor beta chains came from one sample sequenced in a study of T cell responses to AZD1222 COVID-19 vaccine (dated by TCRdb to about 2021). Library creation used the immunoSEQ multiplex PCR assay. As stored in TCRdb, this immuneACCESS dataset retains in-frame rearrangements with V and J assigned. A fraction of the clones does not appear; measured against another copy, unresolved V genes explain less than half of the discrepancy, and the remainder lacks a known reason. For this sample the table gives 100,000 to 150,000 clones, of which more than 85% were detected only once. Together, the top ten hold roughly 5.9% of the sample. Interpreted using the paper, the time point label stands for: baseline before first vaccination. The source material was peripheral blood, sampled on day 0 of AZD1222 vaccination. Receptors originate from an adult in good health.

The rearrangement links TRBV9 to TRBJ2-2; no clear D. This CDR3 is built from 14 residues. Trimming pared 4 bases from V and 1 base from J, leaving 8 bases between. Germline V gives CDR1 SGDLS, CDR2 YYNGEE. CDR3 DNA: TGTGCCAGCAGCATTGGATTGAACACCGGGGAGCTGTTTTTT. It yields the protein CASSIGLNTGELFF.

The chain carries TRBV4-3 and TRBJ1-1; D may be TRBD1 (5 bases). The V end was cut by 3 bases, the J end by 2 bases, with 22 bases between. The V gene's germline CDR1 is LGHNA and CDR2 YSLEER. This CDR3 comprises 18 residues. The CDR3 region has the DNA TGCGCCAGCAGCCATACATTACAGGCGCCGGGAGGAAACACTGAAGCTTTCTTT. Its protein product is CASSHTLQAPGGNTEAFF.

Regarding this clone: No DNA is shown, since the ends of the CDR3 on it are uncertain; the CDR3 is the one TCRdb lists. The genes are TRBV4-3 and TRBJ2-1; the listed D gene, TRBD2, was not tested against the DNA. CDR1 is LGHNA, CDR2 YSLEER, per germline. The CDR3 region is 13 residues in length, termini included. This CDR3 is CASSQDVAGGIFF.

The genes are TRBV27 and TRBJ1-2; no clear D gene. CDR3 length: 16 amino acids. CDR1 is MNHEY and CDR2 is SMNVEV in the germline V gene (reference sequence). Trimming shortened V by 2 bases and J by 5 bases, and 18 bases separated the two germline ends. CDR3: CASSLTPAALSYGYTF. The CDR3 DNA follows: TGTGCCAGCAGTTTAACTCCAGCGGCCTTATCTTATGGCTACACCTTC.

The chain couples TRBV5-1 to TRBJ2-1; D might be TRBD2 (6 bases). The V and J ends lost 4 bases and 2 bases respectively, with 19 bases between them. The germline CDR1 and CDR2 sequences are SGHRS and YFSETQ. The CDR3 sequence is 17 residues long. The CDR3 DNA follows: TGCGCCAGCAGCCTGCTTGGAGGGTCGACAGCCTACAATGAGCAGTTCTTC. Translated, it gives CASSLLGGSTAYNEQFF.

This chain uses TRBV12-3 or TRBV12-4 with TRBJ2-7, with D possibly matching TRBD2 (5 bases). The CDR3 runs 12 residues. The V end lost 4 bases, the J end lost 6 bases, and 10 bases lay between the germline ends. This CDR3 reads CASSYGRGEQYF. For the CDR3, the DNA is TGTGCCAGCAGTTACGGCCGGGGCGAGCAGTACTTC.

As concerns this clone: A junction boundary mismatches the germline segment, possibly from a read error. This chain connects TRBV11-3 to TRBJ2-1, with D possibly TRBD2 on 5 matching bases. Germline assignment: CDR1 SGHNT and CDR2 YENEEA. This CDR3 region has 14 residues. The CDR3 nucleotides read TGTGCCAGCAGCTTTTACGAGGGATACAACGAGCAGTTCTTC. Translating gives CASSFYEGYNEQFF.

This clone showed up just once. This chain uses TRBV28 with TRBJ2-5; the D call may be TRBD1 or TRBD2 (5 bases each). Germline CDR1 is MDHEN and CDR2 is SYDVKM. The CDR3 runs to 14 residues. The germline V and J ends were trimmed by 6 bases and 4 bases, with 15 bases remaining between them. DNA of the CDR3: TGTGCCAGCAGCGGTGGGGGTACATCAGAGACCCAGTACTTC. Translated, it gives CASSGGGTSETQYF.

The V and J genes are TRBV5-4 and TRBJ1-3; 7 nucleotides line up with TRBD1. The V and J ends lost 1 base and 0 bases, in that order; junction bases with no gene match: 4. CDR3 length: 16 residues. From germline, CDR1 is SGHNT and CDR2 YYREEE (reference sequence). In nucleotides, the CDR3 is TGTGCCAGCAGCTTGCGGACAGGCTCCTCTGGAAACACCATATATTTT. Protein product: CASSLRTGSSGNTIYF.

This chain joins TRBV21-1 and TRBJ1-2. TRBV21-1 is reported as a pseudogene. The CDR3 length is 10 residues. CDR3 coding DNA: TGTGCCAGCGGAGACTATGGCTACACCTTC. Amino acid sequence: CASGDYGYTF.

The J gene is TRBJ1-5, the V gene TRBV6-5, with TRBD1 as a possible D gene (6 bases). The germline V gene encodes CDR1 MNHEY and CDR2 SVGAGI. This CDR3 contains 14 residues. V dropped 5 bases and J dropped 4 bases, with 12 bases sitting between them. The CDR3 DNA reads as TGTGCCAGCAGTCCACGGACAGCAAATCAGCCCCAGCATTTT. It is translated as CASSPRTANQPQHF.

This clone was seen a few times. CDR3 coding DNA: TGTGCCAGTAGTATAGTGGGGACAGCCGGGGAGCTGTTTTTT. Amino acid sequence: CASSIVGTAGELFF. The chain combines TRBV19 with TRBJ2-2; 7 bases fit TRBD1. Germline CDR1 and CDR2: LNHDA and SQIVND (reference sequence). The V segment lost 1 base and the J segment 6 bases; nucleotides outside the gene matches: 2. The CDR3 runs to 14 residues.

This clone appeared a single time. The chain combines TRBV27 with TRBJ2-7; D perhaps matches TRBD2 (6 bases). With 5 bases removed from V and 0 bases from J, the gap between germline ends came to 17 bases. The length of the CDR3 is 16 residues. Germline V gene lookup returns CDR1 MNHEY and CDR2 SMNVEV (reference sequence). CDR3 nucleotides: TGTGCCAGCAGTACCTCCCGAGTAGCGGCCTCCTACGAGCAGTACTTC. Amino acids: CASSTSRVAASYEQYF.

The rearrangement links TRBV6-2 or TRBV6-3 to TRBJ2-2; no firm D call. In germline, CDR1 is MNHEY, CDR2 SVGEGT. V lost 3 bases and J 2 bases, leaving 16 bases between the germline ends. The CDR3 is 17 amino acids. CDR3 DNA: TGTGCCAGCAGTTATTCGAGAGGTAGCCTTAACACCGGGGAGCTGTTTTTT. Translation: CASSYSRGSLNTGELFF.

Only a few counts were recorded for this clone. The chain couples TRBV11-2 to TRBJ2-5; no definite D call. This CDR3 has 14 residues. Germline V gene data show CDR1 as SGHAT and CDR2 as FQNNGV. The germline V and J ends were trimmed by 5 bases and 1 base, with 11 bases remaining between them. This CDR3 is CASSPLGAQETQYF. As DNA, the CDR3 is TGTGCCAGCAGCCCCTTAGGAGCCCAAGAGACCCAGTACTTC.